The 15 T cell receptor beta chains below all came from one sample that was sequenced in a study of PD-L1 blockade in urothelial cancer. The sample's time point: pretreatment peripheral blood. Only in-frame clones appear in the TCRdb table, and some are missing; sequencing was by immunoSEQ multiplex PCR. The top ten clones hold 1.5% to 2% of a sample with 85,000 to 95,000 clones, nearly 90% of them seen once. The sample here was PBMCs, taken around atezolizumab (anti-PD-L1) treatment. Receptors originate from a man in his sixties with urothelial cancer.

For this clone: This specimen includes other DNA sequences encoding the same CDR3. The chain links TRBV5-1 to TRBJ2-5; D is unresolved. CDR1 and CDR2 (germline): SGHRS, YFSETQ. This CDR3 is 11 amino acids long. Trimming took 5 bases from V and 1 from J, leaving 3 bases between them. For the CDR3, the DNA is TGCGCCAGCAGGGCCCAAGAGACCCAGTACTTC. This translates into CASRAQETQYF.

The rearrangement links TRBV7-9 to TRBJ2-3; D gene uncertain. Trimming pared 5 bases from V and 2 bases from J, leaving 14 bases between. Per germline, CDR1 SEHNR and CDR2 FQNEAQ (reference sequence). This CDR3 has 15 amino acids. The CDR3 loop reads CASSIRQKLTDTQYF. Here the CDR3 DNA reads TGTGCCAGCAGCATTAGACAAAAGCTCACAGATACGCAGTATTTT.

The CDR3 sequence: CARTSSVSTDTQYF. CDR3 coding DNA: TGTGCCCGTACTAGCTCGGTGTCCACAGATACGCAGTATTTT. J is TRBJ2-3 and V is TRBV30; possible D gene TRBD2, 6 bases. The V gene lost 8 bases and the J gene lost 2 bases, with 17 bases spanning the gap. Germline CDR1 GTSNPN, CDR2 SVGIG (reference sequence). There are 14 residues in the CDR3.

Here the CDR3 reads CASSTRQGGSQPQHF. Here the CDR3 DNA reads TGTGCCAGCAGTACGAGACAGGGAGGCTCTCAGCCCCAGCATTTT. The chain carries TRBV28 and TRBJ1-5; 7 nucleotides agree with TRBD1. Germline assignment: CDR1 MDHEN and CDR2 SYDVKM. The CDR3 extends over 15 amino acids. The ends lost 5 bases at V and 6 bases at J; junction bases unmatched: 10. The full variable domain, its missing parts supplied by reference TRBV28 and TRBJ1-5, is DVKVTQSSRYLVKRTGEKVFLECVQDMDHENMFWYRQDPGLGLRLIYFSYDVKMKEKGDIPEGYSVSREKKERFSLILESASTNQTSMYLCASSTRQGGSQPQHFGDGTRLSIL.

V usage is TRBV7-2 and J usage is TRBJ1-2, with a possible D match to TRBD1 (6 bases). The CDR3 is made up of 14 amino acids. The V gene's germline CDR1 is SGHTA and CDR2 FQGNSA. Between the trimmed V and J ends, which lost 4 bases and 3 bases, there was a span of 12 bases. CDR3 coding DNA: TGTGCCAGCAGCTCGTACAGGGCGGACTATGGCTACACCTTC. Its protein is CASSSYRADYGYTF.

This sequence joins TRBV27 and TRBJ2-7; 8 bases are shared with TRBD2. The CDR3 length is 13 residues. J was trimmed by 3 bases and V by 8 bases; bases with no gene match: 6. Germline lookup yields CDR1 MNHEY and CDR2 SMNVEV (reference sequence). CDR3 DNA: TGTGCCAGCGGGACTAGTGAACGCTACGAGCAGTACTTC. Translation gives CASGTSERYEQYF.

The genes are TRBV28 and TRBJ2-1; 7 nucleotides match TRBD2. The CDR3 is 16 residues long. V lost 1 base and J lost 9; bases outside the gene matches: 12. Germline assignment: CDR1 MDHEN and CDR2 SYDVKM. The CDR3 spells CASSLFQGGRMGEQFF. CDR3 nucleotides: TGTGCCAGCAGTTTATTCCAGGGCGGGAGAATGGGTGAGCAGTTCTTC.

The V and J genes are TRBV28 and TRBJ1-1, with D tentatively TRBD1 (6 bases). The CDR3 runs to 16 residues. The V gene lost 2 bases and the J gene lost 2 bases, with 15 bases spanning the gap. Germline V lookup: CDR1 MDHEN, CDR2 SYDVKM. CDR3 in amino acids: CASSLRGGWGNTEAFF. The CDR3 region has the DNA TGTGCCAGCAGTTTAAGGGGGGGGTGGGGTAACACTGAAGCTTTCTTT.

This clone came up once. The rearrangement joins TRBV6-1 to TRBJ2-7; 7 nucleotides line up with TRBD1. V was pared by 2 bases and J by 4 bases, with 8 bases of the junction left unmatched. CDR1 is MNHNS, CDR2 SASEGT, per germline. The CDR3 sequence is 15 residues long. This chain's CDR3 is CASSEQGRGSYEQYF. The CDR3 nucleotides are TGTGCCAGCAGTGAACAAGGCAGGGGGAGTTACGAGCAGTACTTC.

CDR3 in amino acids: CASSPRQGMNTEAFF. CDR3 nucleotides: TGCGCCAGCAGCCCCCGACAGGGCATGAACACTGAAGCTTTCTTT. The V call is TRBV5-1, the J call TRBJ1-1; 7 bases agree with TRBD1. Germline values: CDR1 SGHRS, CDR2 YFSETQ. The CDR3 sequence is 15 residues long. V was clipped by 4 bases and J by 0 bases; unmatched bases: 6.

The CDR3 protein is CASSTQSSYEQYF. CDR3 sequence (DNA): TGTGCCAGCAGCACACAGAGCTCCTACGAGCAGTACTTC. The chain recombines TRBV7-2 with TRBJ2-7; D is unclear. V lost 5 bases and J 0 bases, leaving 8 bases between the germline ends. Germline values: CDR1 SGHTA, CDR2 FQGNSA. The CDR3 runs 13 residues.

The rearrangement links TRBV7-8 to TRBJ2-7, with D maybe TRBD1 (5 bases). The germline gives CDR1 SGHVS, CDR2 FQNEAQ. Between the trimmed V and J ends, which lost 7 bases and 1 base, there was a span of 26 bases. This CDR3 is 18 amino acids long. CDR3 region: CASIPNFGGGRASYEQYF. CDR3 bases: TGTGCCAGCATCCCCAATTTCGGTGGCGGCAGGGCGTCCTACGAGCAGTACTTC.

V gene TRBV21-1 combines with J gene TRBJ2-7; the listed D gene, TRBD2, was not tested against the DNA. TRBV21-1 is assigned pseudogene status. This CDR3 comprises 13 residues. The CDR3 DNA is TGTGCCAGCAGCAAAGAGCCCCCCTACGAGCAGTACTTC. This gives the protein CASSKEPPYEQYF.

The genes are TRBV9 and TRBJ2-2; tentatively, D is TRBD1 (5 bases). Per germline, CDR1 SGDLS and CDR2 YYNGEE. V was cut by 0 bases and J by 4 bases, with 10 bases left in between. The CDR3 consists of 15 residues. CDR3 sequence (DNA): TGTGCCAGCAGCGTAGGCAGGGTGGGCACCGGGGAGCTGTTTTTT. This sequence encodes CASSVGRVGTGELFF.

V gene TRBV30 combines with J gene TRBJ2-4, with TRBD2 as a possible D gene (6 bases). The V end was cut by 3 bases, the J end by 0 bases, with 18 bases between. The CDR3 consists of 17 residues. Germline assignment: CDR1 GTSNPN and CDR2 SVGIG (reference sequence). The CDR3 loop is CAWSRPGLGKAKNIQYF. Written as DNA, the CDR3 is TGTGCCTGGAGCAGACCGGGACTGGGAAAAGCCAAAAACATTCAGTACTTC.